The 21 T cell receptor beta chains in this list originate from one sample, sequenced in a study of blood T cells in healthy people across ages. A second PCR of 7 to 11 cycles used a sample-barcoded 5' primer and a J-beta primer mix. Each CDR3 protein gets one entry after TCRdb re-called the 5' RACE reads with MiXCR. The top ten hold approximately 13% of the sample, which has 650,000 to 700,000 distinct CDR3 sequences, about 51% seen once. The sample was blood. The source of these receptors is a woman older than 75 in good health.

Note on this clonotype: A much larger clonotype is one base distant, so this may be a read error. CDR3 sequence: CASATGNIYEQYF. The CDR3 region has the DNA TGTGCCAGCGCGACAGGGAATATCTACGAGCAGTACTTC. The chain joins TRBV27 to TRBJ2-7, with 7 bases matching TRBD1. V shed 8 bases and J 3 bases; nucleotides not matched to a gene: 7. The germline V gene has CDR1 MNHEY and CDR2 SMNVEV (reference sequence). This CDR3 has 13 residues.

This clonotype has ten or more counts. The chain has TRBV4-1 and TRBJ2-7; no definite D call. The CDR3 is 17 amino acids. V gave up 0 bases and J gave up 0 bases, with 15 bases separating them. The germline V gene has CDR1 MGHRA and CDR2 YSYEKL. CDR3: CASSQESPPGNSYEQYF. The CDR3 DNA reads TGCGCCAGCAGCCAAGAGAGTCCCCCGGGCAACTCCTACGAGCAGTACTTC.

This clonotype was recorded a few times. The V call is TRBV5-1, the J call TRBJ1-2; weak D call: TRBD1 (5 bases). Germline lookup yields CDR1 SGHRS and CDR2 YFSETQ. This CDR3 comprises 16 residues. Trimming left V 0 bases short and J 0 bases short, with 12 bases between. The chain's CDR3 is CASSLGRQGTNYGYTF. In DNA form, the CDR3 reads TGCGCCAGCAGCTTGGGCAGGCAGGGAACTAACTATGGCTACACCTTC.

The V call is TRBV7-8, the J call TRBJ2-7, with D hard to call. Judging by the DNA end, TRBJ2-5 fits better; the J call may be wrong. Germline CDR1 and CDR2: SGHVS and FQNEAQ. CDR3 length: 16 amino acids. In DNA, the CDR3 is TGTGCCAGCAGCGCCCAATCGACCACGATCAGGGAGACCCAGTACTTC. This encodes CASSAQSTTIRETQYF.

The J gene is TRBJ1-1, the V gene TRBV7-2; a possible D gene is TRBD1 (5 bases). In germline, CDR1 is SGHTA, CDR2 FQGNSA. The ends were cut back, 5 bases at V and 4 bases at J, with 14 bases in the middle. The CDR3 runs 14 residues. CDR3 residues: CASSLSPGTTEAFF. CDR3 coding DNA: TGTGCCAGCAGCCTCAGTCCCGGGACCACTGAAGCTTTCTTT.

This clonotype was seen ten or more times. The V gene is TRBV3-1, the J gene TRBJ1-6; 8 nucleotides align to TRBD1. With V trimmed by 5 bases and J by 7 bases, 4 bases remained unmatched. Germline CDR1 is LGHDT and CDR2 is YNNKEL (reference sequence). This CDR3 is 14 amino acids long. CDR3 sequence: CASSTGTGNSPLHF. CDR3 in DNA: TGTGCCAGCAGCACCGGGACAGGCAATTCACCCCTCCACTTT.

The table lists this clonotype with many counts. The CDR3 nucleotides are TGCAGCGTCGGACAGCTCCAAGAGACCCAGTACTTC. Its translation: CSVGQLQETQYF. The chain links TRBV29-1 to TRBJ2-5; D is possibly TRBD1 (6 bases). Trimming removed 6 bases at V and 1 base at J, with 9 bases between. The germline gives CDR1 SQVTM, CDR2 ANQGSEA. CDR3 size: 12 residues. The entire variable domain, with the rest obtained from reference TRBV29-1 and TRBJ2-5, is as follows: SAVISQKPSRDICQRGTSLTIQCQVDSQVTMMFWYRQQPGQSLTLIATANQGSEATYESGFVIDKFPISRPNLTFSTLTVSNMSPEDSSIYLCSVGQLQETQYFGPGTRLLVL.

The chain links TRBV20-1 to TRBJ2-7; D may correspond to TRBD1 or TRBD2 (6 bases each). The better agreement between TRBJ2-4 and the DNA end casts doubt on the J call. The germline gives CDR1 DFQATT, CDR2 SNEGSKA (reference sequence). The CDR3 covers 14 residues. CDR3 region: CSARVPRDKGIQYF. DNA for the CDR3: TGCAGTGCTAGAGTACCGCGGGACAAAGGCATTCAGTACTTC.

V usage is TRBV6-6 and J usage is TRBJ2-7, with D tentatively TRBD1 (5 bases). V was trimmed by 4 bases and J by 0 bases, leaving 16 bases between them. Germline V gene data show CDR1 as MNHNY and CDR2 as SVGAGI (reference sequence). CDR3 length: 16 amino acids. The CDR3 loop is CASSSPGFSGSYEQYF. In DNA form, the CDR3 reads TGTGCCAGCAGTTCTCCAGGGTTTTCGGGCTCCTACGAGCAGTACTTC.

To note about this clonotype: A much larger clonotype is one base distant, so this may be a read error. The CDR3 DNA is TGTGCCAGCAGTGCAGGGCCTTCTCCCTACGAGCAGTACTTC. Translation gives CASSAGPSPYEQYF. This chain links TRBV28 with TRBJ2-7; D might be TRBD1 (5 bases). V was pared by 5 bases and J by 2 bases, with 13 bases between. The CDR3 spans 14 residues. The germline V gene has CDR1 MDHEN and CDR2 SYDVKM.

This clonotype was seen at least ten times. The rearrangement joins TRBV30 to TRBJ2-1; D not resolved. V was pared by 4 bases and J by 0 bases, with 10 bases between. The CDR3 is 14 amino acids. Per germline, CDR1 GTSNPN and CDR2 SVGIG (reference sequence). The CDR3 coding sequence is TGTGCCTGGAAAGGCCCTAGCTCCTACAATGAGCAGTTCTTC. Amino acids: CAWKGPSSYNEQFF.

The rearrangement joins TRBV2 to TRBJ2-1, with D unresolved. The CDR3 runs to 11 residues. Between the trimmed V and J ends, which lost 2 bases and 15 bases, there was a span of 11 bases. Looked up from germline, CDR1 is SNHLY and CDR2 is FYNNEI. Here the CDR3 reads CASSERFYAFF. CDR3 DNA sequence: TGTGCCAGCAGTGAAAGGTTTTACGCGTTCTTC.

This chain joins TRBV28 and TRBJ2-7, with D perhaps given as TRBD1 or TRBD2 (5 bases each). This CDR3 spans 14 amino acids. The V end lost 5 bases, the J end lost 1 base, and 12 bases lay between the germline ends. In germline, CDR1 is MDHEN, CDR2 SYDVKM. The CDR3 sequence: CASSPGDRSYEQYF. CDR3 sequence (DNA): TGTGCCAGCAGTCCCGGGGACCGATCCTACGAGCAGTACTTC.

Note on this clonotype: An end of the junction does not agree with germline; a read error may underlie this. This chain links TRBV29-1 with TRBJ2-4, with 10 nucleotides matching TRBD1. Germline V gene data show CDR1 as SQVTM and CDR2 as ANQGSEA. This CDR3 is 14 amino acids long. Written as DNA, the CDR3 is TGCAGCGTCGGCCGGGACAGGGGTCCCTACGAGCAGTACTTT. The encoded protein is CSVGRDRGPYEQYF.

This clonotype was recorded many times. J is TRBJ2-7 and V is TRBV28, with D possibly being TRBD1 or TRBD2 (5 bases each). CDR1 is MDHEN, CDR2 SYDVKM, per germline. CDR3 size: 14 residues. V was clipped by 7 bases and J by 0 bases, with 13 bases between them. In DNA, the CDR3 is TGTGCCAGCAATGACAGCGGAGCCTCCTACGAGCAGTACTTC. It specifies CASNDSGASYEQYF.

About this clonotype: This sequence may be a read error, since a much larger clone differs from it by one base. This sequence joins TRBV7-9 and TRBJ2-1; possibly TRBD2 for D (5 bases). Germline loops: CDR1 SEHNR, CDR2 FQNEAQ (reference sequence). The CDR3 length is 15 residues. CDR3 nucleotide sequence: TGTGCCAGCAGCCGTACTAGTCGCTCCCACAATGAGCAGTTCTTC. Its translation: CASSRTSRSHNEQFF.

V usage is TRBV29-1 and J usage is TRBJ1-1; tentative D call: TRBD1 (6 bases). Trimming left V 6 bases short and J 0 bases short, with 17 bases between. CDR1 and CDR2 (germline): SQVTM, ANQGSEA. The CDR3 spans 15 residues. The CDR3 is CSVQKSGTMNTEAFF. The DNA for the CDR3 is TGCAGCGTACAAAAATCCGGGACAATGAACACTGAAGCTTTCTTT.

The chain links TRBV27 to TRBJ2-7; perhaps D is TRBD1 or TRBD2 (5 bases each). Germline V gives CDR1 MNHEY, CDR2 SMNVEV (reference sequence). This CDR3 region has 16 residues. Between the trimmed V and J ends, which lost 0 bases and 3 bases, there was a span of 15 bases. The CDR3 protein is CASSLSSGLPFYEQYF. CDR3 bases: TGTGCCAGCAGTTTATCCTCGGGGCTACCCTTCTACGAGCAGTACTTC.

A note on this clonotype: This clone may be a read error of a much larger clone one base away. The rearrangement uses TRBV7-7 and TRBJ2-1; D gene unclear. The CDR3 spans 15 residues. CDR1 is SSHAT and CDR2 is FNYEAQ in the germline V gene (reference sequence). DNA of the CDR3: TGTGCTAGCAGCTTAGGCCCCAAAACTGTGGAGACCCAGTTCTTC. Translated: CASSLGPKTVETQFF.

This clonotype was counted between two and nine times. CDR3 amino acids: CASSTPAGGPDTQYF. DNA for the CDR3: TGTGCCAGCAGCACCCCAGCGGGAGGGCCAGATACGCAGTATTTT. The chain couples TRBV7-9 to TRBJ2-3, with 10 positions matching TRBD2. V lost 5 bases to trimming and J lost 4 bases; unmatched junction nucleotides: 6. CDR1 and CDR2 from the germline V gene are SEHNR and FQNEAQ (reference sequence). CDR3 length equals 15 residues.

This chain links TRBV5-1 with TRBJ2-2, with TRBD1 as a possible D gene (5 bases). V lost 4 bases, J lost 7 bases, and 11 bases lay in between. Looked up from germline, CDR1 is SGHRS and CDR2 is YFSETQ. This CDR3 spans 13 amino acids. CDR3 residues: CASSAQVGGELFF. The CDR3 nucleotides are TGCGCCAGCAGCGCACAGGTTGGCGGGGAGCTGTTTTTT.